This T cell receptor beta chain was captured in a study of technical replicates of blood from four donors. The CDR3 totals 18 residues. V was pared by 1 base and J by 7 bases, with 12 bases of the junction left unmatched. Germline V gives CDR1 SGHVS, CDR2 FQNEAQ. Clones were read by immunoSEQ multiplex PCR, and TCRdb kept only the in-frame ones, dropping some. The data contain 60,000 to 90,000 clones, approximately 97% of them singletons. Source material: T cells isolated from PBMCs. The chain couples TRBV7-8 to TRBJ1-4, with 10 bases fitting TRBD1. The receptor comes from a human donor in good health. CDR3 residues: CASSLVWGQGWLGEKLFF. CDR3 nucleotides: TGTGCCAGCAGCTTAGTTTGGGGACAGGGGTGGTTGGGTGAAAAACTGTTTTTT.